Listed below are T cell receptor beta chains from one sample, sequenced in a study of T-cell reconstitution after alpha-beta-depleted transplantation in children. TCRdb fed the PCR reads into MiXCR, producing one record per CDR3 protein. The table includes about 200,000 distinct CDR3 sequences, roughly 6.3% detected once. The sample in question was PBMCs, obtained before TCRalphabeta/CD19-depleted stem cell transplant. These receptors came from a girl less than two years old with combined immunodeficiency, due to receive a stem cell transplant. Both conserved end residues are part of each CDR3. The D gene is left open where the match is weak. Size tells how often a clone was seen (once, few, many) or the class of an expanded clone, and some rows leave it out.

d_call	cdr3_length	clone_size	v_call	j_call	cdr3_nt	cdr3_aa
NA	15	many	TRBV5-1	TRBJ2-2	TGCGCCAGCAGCTTGGAAGGGACCGCTTCCGGGGAGCTGTTTTTT	CASSLEGTASGELFF
TRBD2	15	many	TRBV7-6	TRBJ2-1	TGTGCCAGCAGTTTAGCGGGGAGCTCCTACAATGAGCAGTTCTTC	CASSLAGSSYNEQFF
NA	13	many	TRBV27	TRBJ2-7	TGTGCCAGCAGTCGGCAGGTTCGGTACGAGCAGTACTTC	CASSRQVRYEQYF
TRBD2	15	many	TRBV5-6	TRBJ2-7	TGTGCCAGCAGCCTAACTAGCGGGAGTGTCTACGAGCAGTACTTC	CASSLTSGSVYEQYF
TRBD1	12	NA	TRBV29-1	TRBJ2-7	TGCAGCGTGGTGGACAGGTTCTACGAGCAGTACTTC	CSVVDRFYEQYF
TRBD1	15	many	TRBV12-3/TRBV12-4	TRBJ2-3	TGTGCCAGCAGTTTAGGGGACAGGGGAACAGATACGCAGTATTTT	CASSLGDRGTDTQYF
NA	15	NA	TRBV2	TRBJ1-5	TGTGCCAGCAGTGAAGCGCTTGGGGGGCGCAGGCCCCAGCATTTT	CASSEALGGRRPQHF
NA	10	many	TRBV29-1	TRBJ2-1	TGCAGCGCTAGGGTGAATGAGCAGTTCTTC	CSARVNEQFF
TRBD2	15	many	TRBV29-1	TRBJ2-1	TGCAGCGTTGAAGATGGAACTAGCGGGGTCAATGAGCAGTTCTTC	CSVEDGTSGVNEQFF
NA	15	many	TRBV4-1	TRBJ2-1	TGCGCCAGCAGCCATGTTGTCGGGTTTTACAATGAGCAGTTCTTC	CASSHVVGFYNEQFF
TRBD2	16	NA	TRBV28	TRBJ2-3	TGTGCCAGCAGCCAGGAGCGGGGGCCATTCACAGATACGCAGTATTTT	CASSQERGPFTDTQYF
NA	10	few	TRBV29-1	TRBJ2-3	TGCAGCGTAATCTCAGATACGCAGTATTTT	CSVISDTQYF
NA	14	many	TRBV19	TRBJ2-2	TGTGCCAGTAGTATAGAGAGAGGATACGGGGAGCTGTTTTTT	CASSIERGYGELFF
NA	16	many	TRBV20-1	TRBJ2-3	TGCAGTGCTAGAGATATGGTCTCCCTAGGCACAGATACGCAGTATTTT	CSARDMVSLGTDTQYF
NA	17	NA	TRBV28	TRBJ2-4	TGTGCCAGCAGTTTAACGTCAGAAGAACTAGCCAAAAACATTCAGTACTTC	CASSLTSEELAKNIQYF
NA	12	many	TRBV7-2	TRBJ2-3	TGTGCCAGCAGCTTAGCCCGGGATACGCAGTATTTT	CASSLARDTQYF
NA	12	many	TRBV29-1	TRBJ1-1	TGCAGCGTTGCGGGGGGCTCGGCTGAAGCTTTCTTT	CSVAGGSAEAFF
NA	15	many	TRBV20-1	TRBJ2-5	TGCAGTGCTAGAGACCCCCAGGGGCGCGTGGAGACCCAGTACTTC	CSARDPQGRVETQYF
NA	13	few	TRBV2	TRBJ1-2	TGTGCCAGCAGTGGACCCCAGGGATACGGCTACACCTTC	CASSGPQGYGYTF
NA	15	many	TRBV5-1	TRBJ1-1	TGCGCCAGCAGCTTGGAAGTAAGGGGGAGGGCTGAAGCTTTCTTT	CASSLEVRGRAEAFF
NA	15	many	TRBV11-2	TRBJ2-7	TGTCCCAGCAGCTTAGAGATGGGGCACTTGTACGAGCAGTACTTC	CPSSLEMGHLYEQYF
TRBD2	17	many	TRBV11-1	TRBJ2-7	TGTGCCAGCAGCTTAGCGTTTGGAACTAGCGGGAGCCACGAGCAGTACTTC	CASSLAFGTSGSHEQYF
NA	18	many	TRBV20-1	TRBJ2-2	TGCAGTGCTAGAGGGCCCGATCGTGGGTATTCGGGCACCGGGGAGCTGTTTTTT	CSARGPDRGYSGTGELFF
TRBD1	13	few	TRBV29-1	TRBJ1-1	TGCAGCGCCGAGAGGGGGCGGAACACTGAAGCTTTCTTT	CSAERGRNTEAFF
NA	14	few	TRBV30	TRBJ2-1	TGTGCCTGGAACACCGGGGACTCCTACAATGAGCAGTTCTTC	CAWNTGDSYNEQFF
NA	16	many	TRBV12-3/TRBV12-4	TRBJ1-3	TGTGCCAGCAGTCCTGTCTTACCGAGCTCTGGAAACACCATATATTTT	CASSPVLPSSGNTIYF
NA	12	many	TRBV25-1	TRBJ2-1	TGTGCCAGCAGTGAATTTGACAATGAGCAGTTCTTC	CASSEFDNEQFF
NA	12	many	TRBV7-2	TRBJ2-1	TGTGCCAGCAGCCCGACAGTTAATGAGCAGTTCTTC	CASSPTVNEQFF
TRBD1	16	many	TRBV18	TRBJ2-6	TGTGCCAGCTCACGGACAGGGGGATTTGGGGCCAACGTCCTGACTTTC	CASSRTGGFGANVLTF
NA	15	few	TRBV5-1	TRBJ1-4	TGCGCCAGCAGCTTGGGAGGGGCAGTTAATGAAAAACTGTTTTTT	CASSLGGAVNEKLFF
TRBD1	14	NA	TRBV5-4	TRBJ1-4	TGTGCCAGCAGCCCCGGGACAGGAACTGAAAAACTGTTTTTT	CASSPGTGTEKLFF
NA	16	few	TRBV20-1	TRBJ1-3	TGCTGTGCTAGAGATGGGGGGGGAGGTAGTGGAAACACCATATATTTT	CCARDGGGGSGNTIYF
NA	16	many	TRBV14	TRBJ2-1	TGTGCCAGCAGCCAAGATTTCGGGAACTCCTACAATGAGCAGTTCTTC	CASSQDFGNSYNEQFF
NA	14	many	TRBV12-3/TRBV12-4	TRBJ1-1	TGTGCCAGCAGTCCCGGGGCGGTGGATGGTGAAGCTTTCTTT	CASSPGAVDGEAFF
TRBD1	16	many	TRBV4-2	TRBJ1-2	TGTGCCAGCAGCCGTGCCGGGACAGGGCGTAGCTATGGCTACACCTTC	CASSRAGTGRSYGYTF
NA	16	many	TRBV9	TRBJ2-5	TGTGCCAGCAGCGTCTTAGGGGGGGGGTCCCAAGAGACCCAGTACTTC	CASSVLGGGSQETQYF
NA	15	many	TRBV28	TRBJ2-6	TGTGCCAGCACCCTTAGGGACTCTGGGGCCAACGTCCTGACTTTC	CASTLRDSGANVLTF
NA	17	many	TRBV4-1	TRBJ2-4	TGCGCCAGCAGCCAGGAGGAGGGTGACACCACCAAAAACATTCAGTACTTC	CASSQEEGDTTKNIQYF
NA	13	many	TRBV7-3	TRBJ2-1	TGTGCCAGCGGCCGGGACGGGTACAATGAGCAGTTCTTC	CASGRDGYNEQFF
TRBD1	15	NA	TRBV4-3	TRBJ1-2	TGCGCCAGCAGCCAAGTCTCAACAGGGGTTGGTGGCTACACCTTC	CASSQVSTGVGGYTF
TRBD1	13	NA	TRBV7-9	TRBJ2-1	TGTGCCAGCAGTCCCGCACAGGGGTATGAGCAGTTCTTC	CASSPAQGYEQFF
TRBD1	12	many	TRBV29-1	TRBJ1-2	TGCAGCGTTGAAGCAGGGGGCCATGGCTACACCTTC	CSVEAGGHGYTF
NA	13	many	TRBV20-1	TRBJ1-2	TGCAGTGCTAGAGATGTGCAGGTCTATGGCTACACCTTC	CSARDVQVYGYTF
NA	13	many	TRBV7-9	TRBJ2-1	TGTGCCAGCAGCCCCCAAAACCGAAATGAGCAGTTCTTC	CASSPQNRNEQFF
NA	15	many	TRBV9	TRBJ1-4	TGTGCCAGCAGCGTAGGCGGGGCAACTAATGAAAAACTGTTTTTT	CASSVGGATNEKLFF
TRBD1	15	NA	TRBV11-2	TRBJ2-7	TGTGCCAGCAGCTTCACAACAGGGGTTTACTACGAGCAGTACTTC	CASSFTTGVYYEQYF
NA	18	NA	TRBV7-8	TRBJ2-1	TGTGCCAGCAGCTTACCCCGGGGGCCCTCTACAGACTACAATGAGCAGTTCTTC	CASSLPRGPSTDYNEQFF
NA	16	NA	TRBV7-6	TRBJ1-2	TGTGCCAGCAGCCCCCCGGGGGGGGGTGCTAACTATGGCTACACCTTC	CASSPPGGGANYGYTF
NA	17	many	TRBV4-3	TRBJ1-2	TGCGCCAGCAGCCACCGCGGAGGGGGTATAGTAAACTATGGCTACACCTTC	CASSHRGGGIVNYGYTF
TRBD2	17	NA	TRBV7-3	TRBJ2-2	TGTGCCAGCAGTACGGGACTAGCCCCAGGGGGGGCCGGGGAGCTGTTTTTT	CASSTGLAPGGAGELFF
NA	14	many	TRBV7-6	TRBJ2-3	TGTGCCAGCAGCTTCGGAGGGGAGACAGATACGCAGTATTTT	CASSFGGETDTQYF
NA	15	many	TRBV10-3	TRBJ2-1	TGTGCCATCAAGGGTGCGTACCTTTCGACGGATGAGCAGTTCTTC	CAIKGAYLSTDEQFF